This T cell receptor beta chain came from a study of blood T cell repertoires in COVID-19. Study at large: Samples came from the United States, Italy and Spain, spanning acute and convalescent COVID-19. PBMCs, B-cell-depleted T cells, or T cells were the source of the cDNA or gDNA that made up the material.

Original handling: Amplified reference gene primers provided the basis for estimating nucleated cell counts. Sequencing was performed with immunoSEQ multiplex PCR; in TCRdb, only in-frame clones are kept and a portion is missing. That table is the source of V, J and clone size, and D and trimming were worked out from the DNA. The data hold approximately 150,000 clones, with about 89% observed a single time. V shed 4 bases and J 4 bases; nucleotides not matched to a gene: 12. CDR3 length: 18 amino acids. From germline, CDR1 is LGHDT and CDR2 YNNKEL (reference sequence). This clone was counted between two and nine times.

The sequencing sample was made of peripheral blood. This clonotype originated in a man aged 45-60 years with active or convalescent COVID-19. The chain combines TRBV3-1 (or the pseudogene TRBV3-2) with TRBJ2-7; TRBD2 agrees at 14 bases. DNA for the CDR3: TGTGCCAGCAGCCGAGCCGGGACTAGCGGGGGAGTCAGGTACGAGCAGTACTTC. This codes for CASSRAGTSGGVRYEQYF.